The 10 T cell receptor beta chains below all came from one sample that was sequenced in a study of blood T cell repertoires in COVID-19. TCRdb's table, derived via immunoSEQ multiplex PCR, lists solely in-frame clones and lacks some. The sample has 70,000 to 85,000 clones, about four fifths seen once. Sequences were obtained from peripheral blood. These receptors came from a human donor in a cohort sampled during active COVID-19.

The V gene is TRBV19, the J gene TRBJ2-5; D perhaps matches TRBD1 (6 bases). The CDR3 contains 13 residues. CDR1 is LNHDA, CDR2 SQIVND, per germline (reference sequence). Trimming removed 4 bases at V and 3 bases at J, with 9 bases between. In nucleotides, the CDR3 is TGTGCCAGTAGTAAGGGACAAAAAGAGACCCAGTACTTC. Translating it yields CASSKGQKETQYF.

The sample holds one count of this clone. This chain links TRBV28 with TRBJ1-3; D uncertain. Trimming cost V 6 bases and J 0 bases, with 15 bases left between them. The CDR3 extends over 16 amino acids. The germline V gene encodes CDR1 MDHEN and CDR2 SYDVKM. CDR3 protein: CASSLTPGSSGNTIYF. The CDR3 nucleotides are TGTGCCAGCAGCCTAACCCCAGGTTCCTCTGGAAACACCATATATTTT.

V and J are TRBV27 and TRBJ1-2; 10 bases line up with TRBD1. This CDR3 contains 18 residues. The V and J ends lost 6 bases and 4 bases, in that order; junction bases with no gene match: 17. Germline V gene sequence: CDR1 MNHEY, CDR2 SMNVEV (reference sequence). The DNA of the CDR3 is TGTGCCAGCAGCCGACAGGGGGCGGGTGCACCAACGAGCTATGGCTACACCTTC. Encoded protein: CASSRQGAGAPTSYGYTF.

On this clone itself: Relative to the germline gene, one junction end is altered; a read error may explain this. The chain joins TRBV19 to TRBJ1-2, with 9 bases lining up with TRBD1. This CDR3 has 13 amino acids. CDR1 is LNHDA, CDR2 SQIVND, per germline (reference sequence). The CDR3 loop reads CASSYRDRDPFSF. As DNA, the CDR3 is TGTGCCAGTAGTTATCGGGACAGGGACCCATTCTCCTTC.

The chain uses TRBV7-6 and TRBJ2-7, with D possibly being TRBD2 (7 bases). The ends were cut back, 0 bases at V and 3 bases at J, with 12 bases in the middle. Per the germline V gene, CDR1 is SGHVS and CDR2 is FNYEAQ. This CDR3 is built from 15 residues. Here the CDR3 reads CASSLARGGLYEQYF. CDR3 nucleotide sequence: TGTGCCAGCAGCTTAGCGAGGGGGGGCCTCTACGAGCAGTACTTC.

This sequence joins TRBV3-1 (or the pseudogene TRBV3-2) and TRBJ1-4; D unresolved. CDR1 is LGHDT and CDR2 is YNNKEL in the germline V gene (reference sequence). V was cut by 0 bases and J by 0 bases, with 14 bases left in between. The CDR3 loop spans 18 amino acids. Here the CDR3 reads CASSQDPNGRTTNEKLFF. For the CDR3, the DNA is TGTGCCAGCAGCCAAGATCCAAACGGCAGGACAACTAATGAAAAACTGTTTTTT.

This chain connects TRBV29-1 to TRBJ1-3; no firm D call. This CDR3 has 13 residues. V was shortened by 7 bases and J by 3 bases, with 13 bases between the two germline ends. CDR1 and CDR2 (germline): SQVTM, ANQGSEA. The chain's CDR3 is CSAESVIGNTIYF. The CDR3 DNA follows: TGCAGCGCCGAGAGCGTAATTGGAAACACCATATATTTT.

This clone was picked up one time. The V gene is TRBV5-1, the J gene TRBJ2-7, with D perhaps matching TRBD2 (5 bases). Germline lookup yields CDR1 SGHRS and CDR2 YFSETQ. The CDR3 is 16 amino acids. Trimming stripped 4 bases from V and 0 bases from J, with 17 bases between. The CDR3 protein is CASSPMPGGSSYEQYF. CDR3 bases: TGCGCCAGCAGCCCTATGCCCGGTGGGAGCTCCTACGAGCAGTACTTC.

This sequence joins TRBV27 and TRBJ2-1, with TRBD1 as a possible D gene (6 bases). The CDR3 covers 18 residues. V was clipped by 0 bases and J by 0 bases, with 15 bases between them. Germline CDR1 is MNHEY and CDR2 is SMNVEV (reference sequence). CDR3 sequence: CASSLSLGAPGSYNEQFF. CDR3 nucleotides: TGTGCCAGCAGTTTATCGTTGGGGGCCCCAGGCTCCTACAATGAGCAGTTCTTC.

The chain links TRBV28 to TRBJ2-7, with D perhaps TRBD1 (8 bases). Trimming left V 4 bases short and J 0 bases short, with 25 bases between. The CDR3 is 19 residues long. CDR1 is MDHEN, CDR2 SYDVKM, per germline. The DNA of the CDR3 is TGTGCCAGCAGTTCTAGGACAGGGAGGGGGATTAGTTTCTCCTACGAGCAGTACTTC. It encodes CASSSRTGRGISFSYEQYF.